This T cell receptor beta chain was identified in a study of T-cell reconstitution after alpha-beta-depleted transplantation in children. General study points: From surviving recipient T cells and thymic progenitors came the high day-60 TCRbeta diversity observed in some patients. At the one-year point after transplant, T-cell counts and TCRbeta diversity were found to come mostly from T cells that had been newly produced. Two months or so post-transplant, alpha-beta T cells reportedly derived from several hundred expanded graft clones.

The table lists this clonotype with a few counts. The antigen is unknown. Construction of the TCRbeta library involved unique molecular identifiers. TCRdb processed the PCR reads anew with MiXCR; each CDR3 protein has one entry. This table holds about a million distinct CDR3 sequences, less than 30% found once. The receptor's source is a boy less than two years old who had a stem cell transplant for SCID, so the T cells may come from the graft donor. The sample in question was PBMCs, mostly from graft donor cells, obtained 360 days after TCRalphabeta/CD19-depleted stem cell transplant.

The CDR3 DNA is TGTGCCAGCAGCAATTCTCAGACTAGCGGGGGTTCTTACGAGCAGTACTTC. Residues: CASSNSQTSGGSYEQYF. The rearrangement uses TRBV21-1 and TRBJ2-7; the table's D call, TRBD2, was not checked against the DNA. TRBV21-1 is reported as a pseudogene. CDR3 size: 17 residues.